This T cell receptor beta chain was identified during a study of T-cell reconstitution after alpha-beta-depleted transplantation in children. This clonotype has only a few counts. Preparation of the TCRbeta library was carried out with unique molecular identifiers. Each CDR3 protein is one row after TCRdb ran MiXCR on the PCR reads. The sample contains some 600,000 distinct CDR3 sequences, about 15% of which appear only once. The sequenced sample was PBMCs from the stem cell graft donor, obtained from the stem cell graft. The TCR sequence derives from a human donor who donated a stem cell graft to a child with acute myeloid leukemia.

CDR3 amino acids: CASSFPGAYNEQFF. CDR3 coding DNA: TGTGCCAGCAGTTTCCCAGGGGCCTACAATGAGCAGTTCTTC. V and J are TRBV27 and TRBJ2-1; tentative D call: TRBD1 (6 bases). From germline, CDR1 is MNHEY and CDR2 SMNVEV (reference sequence). V was clipped by 3 bases and J by 2 bases, with 8 bases between them. The CDR3 runs to 14 residues.